These 2 T cell receptor beta chains were all obtained from the same sample, sequenced in a study of tumor-infiltrating lymphocytes in localized non-small cell lung cancer. TCRdb's copy holds only in-frame clones and misses some; the assay was immunoSEQ multiplex PCR. The table lists 10,000 to 15,000 clones, about 82% of them singletons. Source material: uninvolved lung tissue not adjacent to the tumor. The receptor source for this set is a human donor with non-small cell lung cancer.

This clone has only one observation. The chain recombines TRBV6-1 with TRBJ2-5, with D tentatively TRBD1 (6 bases). The end of the DNA aligns better with TRBJ2-7, so the J call may be wrong. Germline V gene data show CDR1 as MNHNS and CDR2 as SASEGT. This CDR3 region has 17 residues. As DNA, the CDR3 is TGTGCCAGCAGTGAAGAATACGGGACAACTCCCAAATACGAGCAGTACTTC. Protein product: CASSEEYGTTPKYEQYF.

This chain connects TRBV29-1 to TRBJ1-5; unclear D gene. The CDR3 totals 13 residues. V gave up 3 bases and J gave up 3 bases, with 9 bases separating them. CDR1 and CDR2 (germline): SQVTM, ANQGSEA. The CDR3 sequence is CSVEDGYNQPQHF. The DNA of the CDR3 is TGCAGCGTTGAGGACGGATACAATCAGCCCCAGCATTTT.